This T cell receptor (beta chain) was identified during a study of blood T cell repertoires in COVID-19. Study-level background: The United States, Italy and Spain supplied acute and convalescent COVID-19 samples. The cDNA or gDNA used as material had been derived from T cells, B-cell-depleted T cells, or PBMCs.

The CDR3 has 14 residues. The V end was cut by 6 bases, the J end by 6 bases, with 17 bases between. Germline assignment: CDR1 MNHEY and CDR2 SVGAGI. Authors' data handling: Reference gene primer amplification gave nucleated cell count estimates. Repertoires were generated with immunoSEQ multiplex PCR, while TCRdb's copy carries only in-frame clones and drops some. V and J calls and clone size are those listed in that table; D and trimming were worked out from the DNA. The sample records 200,000 to 250,000 clones, about four fifths being singletons. The receptor's source is a woman older than 75 with acute or convalescent COVID-19. Sequenced: peripheral blood. The V call is TRBV6-5, the J call TRBJ1-2, with D maybe TRBD1 (5 bases). The CDR3 DNA is TGTGCCAGCAGACCGCCAGGGCTGGTTGATGGCTACACCTTC. This codes for CASRPPGLVDGYTF.